This note documents a single T cell receptor beta chain sequence. TCRdb's table, derived via immunoSEQ multiplex PCR, lists solely in-frame clones and lacks some. This sample has roughly 100,000 clones, with roughly 87% found just once. This entry is derived from a study of T cell responses to AZD1222 COVID-19 vaccine. The germline V gene encodes CDR1 SQVTM and CDR2 ANQGSEA. This CDR3 is 11 amino acids long. The V end lost 4 bases, the J end lost 7 bases, and 10 bases lay between the germline ends. This specimen was peripheral blood, taken on day 0 of AZD1222 vaccination. The origin of this receptor is an adult in good health. V is TRBV29-1 and J is TRBJ1-1, with D unresolved. This CDR3 reads CSVVFHVEAFF. As DNA, the CDR3 is TGCAGCGTTGTATTCCATGTTGAAGCTTTCTTT.